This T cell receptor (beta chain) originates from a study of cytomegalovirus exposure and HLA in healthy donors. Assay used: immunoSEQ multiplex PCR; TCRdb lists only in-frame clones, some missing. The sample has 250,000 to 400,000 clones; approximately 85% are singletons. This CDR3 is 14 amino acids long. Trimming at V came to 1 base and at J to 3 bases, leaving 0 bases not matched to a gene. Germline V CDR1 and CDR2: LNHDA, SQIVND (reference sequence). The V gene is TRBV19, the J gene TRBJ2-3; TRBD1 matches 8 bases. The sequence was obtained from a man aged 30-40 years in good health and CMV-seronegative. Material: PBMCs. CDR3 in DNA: TGTGCCAGTAGTATAGGACAGGGGACAGATACGCAGTATTTT. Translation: CASSIGQGTDTQYF. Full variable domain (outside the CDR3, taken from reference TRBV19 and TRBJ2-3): DGGITQSPKYLFRKEGQNVTLSCEQNLNHDAMYWYRQDPGQGLRLIYYSQIVNDFQKGDIAEGYSVSREKKESFPLTVTSAQKNPTAFYLCASSIGQGTDTQYFGPGTRLTVL.